This entry lists 8 T cell receptor beta chains sequenced from one sample in a study of T cell responses to AZD1222 COVID-19 vaccine. TCRdb's copy holds only in-frame clones and misses some; the assay was immunoSEQ multiplex PCR. The data contain under 150,000 clones, 93% of them singletons. The starting material was peripheral blood, obtained on day 0 of AZD1222 vaccination. The receptors were gathered from an adult in good health.

J is TRBJ1-2 and V is TRBV21-1. TRBV21-1 is a listed pseudogene. This CDR3 has 12 amino acids. The DNA of the CDR3 is TGTGCCAGCTCGGGCGGAGGCTATGGCTACACCTTC. Translating gives CASSGGGYGYTF.

The chain recombines TRBV19 with TRBJ1-1; D is unresolved. V was trimmed by 1 base and J by 5 bases, leaving 11 bases between them. Germline V gene lookup returns CDR1 LNHDA and CDR2 SQIVND (reference sequence). The CDR3 sequence is 14 residues long. The CDR3 DNA is TGTGCCAGTAGTATAGGGCAGCAGAATACTGAAGCTTTCTTT. Its protein product is CASSIGQQNTEAFF.

The chain recombines TRBV18 with TRBJ1-1, with a tentative D call TRBD1 (6 bases). This CDR3 is built from 15 residues. Trimming took 6 bases from V and 7 from J, leaving 21 bases between them. Germline values: CDR1 KGHSH, CDR2 LQKENI. This CDR3 reads CASSLVGRGAVEAFF. CDR3 coding DNA: TGTGCCAGCTCCCTCGTCGGCAGGGGCGCAGTTGAAGCTTTCTTT.

The chain carries TRBV2 and TRBJ2-3; D is perhaps TRBD2 (6 bases). CDR1 and CDR2 from the germline V gene are SNHLY and FYNNEI. V was cut by 3 bases and J by 1 base, with 11 bases left in between. The CDR3 has 15 residues. The CDR3 nucleotides read TGTGCCAGCAGTGACGACGGGAGTGGCACAGATACGCAGTATTTT. It yields the protein CASSDDGSGTDTQYF.

This clone was counted a single time. The chain is built from TRBV18 and TRBJ1-1, with 9 bases lining up with TRBD1. CDR1 KGHSH and CDR2 LQKENI come from the germline V gene. J was trimmed by 3 bases and V by 3 bases; bases with no gene match: 5. CDR3 length equals 15 residues. The CDR3, as DNA: TGTGCCAGCTCACCGGGACAGGGAACGTACACTGAAGCTTTCTTT. Residues: CASSPGQGTYTEAFF.

This rearrangement joins TRBV10-2 to TRBJ2-1; 11 bases match TRBD1. The germline V gene has CDR1 WSHSY and CDR2 SAAADI. Unmatched junction bases numbered 4, after V lost 2 bases and J lost 7 bases. This CDR3 has 15 residues. CDR3 in amino acids: CASSEQGTGGNEQFF. CDR3 DNA sequence: TGCGCCAGCAGTGAGCAGGGGACAGGGGGGAATGAGCAGTTCTTC.

The chain has TRBV2 and TRBJ2-3; D assignment may be TRBD1 or TRBD2 (5 bases each). Germline V lookup: CDR1 SNHLY, CDR2 FYNNEI. With 8 bases removed from V and 2 bases from J, the gap between germline ends came to 17 bases. The CDR3 has 15 residues. The CDR3 spells CASGGPTTHTDTQYF. The CDR3 bases are TGTGCCAGCGGGGGACCCACCACTCACACAGATACGCAGTATTTT.

This chain links TRBV3-1 (or the pseudogene TRBV3-2) with TRBJ2-7; tentative D call: TRBD2 (5 bases). Trimming stripped 4 bases from V and 5 bases from J, with 12 bases between. CDR1 and CDR2 (germline): LGHDT, YNNKEL (reference sequence). The CDR3 is 13 amino acids. The CDR3 DNA sequence: TGTGCCAGCAGCCTTCGGACTGGGGACGAGCAGTACTTC. Amino acid sequence: CASSLRTGDEQYF.